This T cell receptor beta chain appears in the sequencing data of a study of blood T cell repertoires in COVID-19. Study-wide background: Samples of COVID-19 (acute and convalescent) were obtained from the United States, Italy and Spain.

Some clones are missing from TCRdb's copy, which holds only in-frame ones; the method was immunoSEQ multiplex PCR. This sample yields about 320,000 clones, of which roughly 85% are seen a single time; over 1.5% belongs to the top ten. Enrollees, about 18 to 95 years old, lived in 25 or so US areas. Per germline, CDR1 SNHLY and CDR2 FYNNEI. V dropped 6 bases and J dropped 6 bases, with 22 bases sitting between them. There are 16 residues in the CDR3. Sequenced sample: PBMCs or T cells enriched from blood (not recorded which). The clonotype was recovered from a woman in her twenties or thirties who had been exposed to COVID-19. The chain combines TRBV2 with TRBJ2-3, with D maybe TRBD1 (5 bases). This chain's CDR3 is CASSEDTGLVFDTQYF. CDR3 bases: TGTGCCAGCAGCGAGGACACCGGGCTGGTCTTTGATACGCAGTATTTT.